Listed below are T cell receptor beta chains from one sample, sequenced in a study of blood T cell repertoires in COVID-19. The data were produced by immunoSEQ multiplex PCR, yet TCRdb's version contains in-frame clones alone and is incomplete. Of around 90,000 clones listed, about 86% are singletons. Sample: peripheral blood. The source of these receptors is a man aged 50-60 years with COVID-19, enrolled during active disease. Each CDR3 is given with its conserved first and last residue. A D gene is named only where the DNA matches it firmly. Size is stated for part of the rows, as once, few or many counts, or as a class when the clone is expanded.

TRBJ2-7 | TRBV6-6 | TRBD1 | NA | CASSSVGQGSYEQYF | TGTGCCAGCAGTTCTGTGGGACAGGGCTCCTACGAGCAGTACTTC
TRBJ1-5 | TRBV5-6 | NA | NA | CASSFGGAGSQPQHF | TGTGCCAGCAGCTTTGGGGGGGCAGGGTCTCAGCCCCAGCATTTT
TRBJ1-1 | TRBV5-5 | TRBD1 | NA | CASSLPGTGAREAFF | TGTGCCAGCAGCTTACCCGGGACAGGAGCCCGTGAAGCTTTCTTT
TRBJ2-2 | TRBV9 | NA | NA | CASSLRGNTGELFF | TGTGCCAGCAGCCTCCGGGGTAACACCGGGGAGCTGTTTTTT
TRBJ2-3 | TRBV5-1 | NA | NA | CASTQDSTDTQYF | TGCGCCAGCACCCAGGACAGTACAGATACGCAGTATTTT
TRBJ1-5 | TRBV5-6 | TRBD1 | many | CASSFYRGRSNQPQHF | TGTGCCAGCAGCTTTTACAGGGGAAGGAGCAATCAGCCCCAGCATTTT
TRBJ1-4 | TRBV5-1 | NA | NA | CASSLGLSGNGEKLFF | TGCGCCAGCAGCTTGGGACTTTCGGGAAATGGTGAAAAACTGTTTTTT
TRBJ1-3 | TRBV5-8 | NA | NA | CASSSFRTTGNTIYF | TGTGCCAGCAGCTCCTTCCGAACTACTGGAAACACCATATATTTT
TRBJ1-1 | TRBV5-4 | TRBD1 | NA | CASSLTGETEAFF | TGTGCCAGCAGCTTAACAGGGGAGACTGAAGCTTTCTTT
TRBJ1-5 | TRBV6-1 | NA | NA | CASSEEDRYQHF | TGTGCCAGCAGTGAAGAAGACAGGTACCAGCATTTT
TRBJ1-4 | TRBV18 | NA | NA | CASSPNRSLGKLFF | TGTGCCAGCTCACCAAACAGATCGTTGGGAAAACTGTTTTTT
TRBJ2-7 | TRBV3-1/TRBV3-2 | TRBD2 | few | CASSQTGGMLYF | TGTGCCAGCAGCCAGACGGGGGGGATGTTGTACTTC
TRBJ2-1 | TRBV2 | NA | NA | CASSEGLTTGFF | TGTGCCAGCAGTGAAGGACTAACAACCGGGTTCTTC
TRBJ2-7 | TRBV18 | TRBD1 | NA | CASSPFQGTGGYEQYF | TGTGCCAGCTCACCTTTTCAGGGGACAGGGGGTTACGAGCAGTACTTC
TRBJ2-4 | TRBV15 | NA | NA | CATSDTVSKNIQYF | TGTGCCACCAGTGACACAGTTTCCAAAAACATTCAGTACTTC
TRBJ2-1 | TRBV29-1 | TRBD1 | NA | CSVVGTDDTYNEQFF | TGCAGCGTTGTGGGGACAGACGATACCTACAATGAGCAGTTCTTC
TRBJ1-4 | TRBV2 | TRBD1 | NA | CASRDEGAGKLFF | TGTGCCAGCAGGGACGAGGGGGCCGGGAAACTGTTTTTT
TRBJ2-1 | TRBV7-9 | NA | NA | CASSLDSSEQFF | TGTGCCAGCAGCTTGGACAGTAGTGAGCAGTTCTTC
TRBJ1-6 | TRBV2 | NA | NA | CASSEARNSPLHF | TGTGCCAGCAGTGAAGCACGGAATTCACCCCTCCACTTT
TRBJ1-1 | TRBV18 | TRBD1 | NA | CASSPRTGDTEAFF | TGTGCCAGCTCACCCAGGACAGGGGACACTGAAGCTTTCTTT
TRBJ2-7 | TRBV7-2 | NA | NA | CASSLQRGRREQYF | TGTGCCAGCAGCCTCCAGCGCGGGCGGAGGGAGCAGTACTTC
TRBJ2-2 | TRBV7-2 | TRBD1 | NA | CASSLAIGTGGVFGELFF | TGTGCCAGCAGCTTAGCAATTGGGACAGGGGGCGTTTTCGGGGAGCTGTTTTTT
TRBJ1-2 | TRBV5-1 | NA | once | CASSWEPTGSYTF | TGCGCCAGCAGCTGGGAACCAACAGGGTCCTACACCTTC
TRBJ1-5 | TRBV10-3 | NA | NA | CAISERFAGNQPQHF | TGTGCCATCAGTGAACGGTTCGCTGGCAATCAGCCCCAGCATTTT
TRBJ1-5 | TRBV18 | NA | NA | CASSPGGSNQPQHF | TGTGCCAGCTCACCGGGCGGGAGCAATCAGCCCCAGCATTTT
TRBJ2-4 | TRBV28 | NA | once | CASSFLLAKNIQYF | TGTGCCAGCAGTTTCCTTCTAGCCAAAAACATTCAGTACTTC
TRBJ1-2 | TRBV7-2 | TRBD1 | NA | CASSSQTGIIYGYTF | TGTGCCAGCAGCTCGCAGACAGGGATAATCTATGGCTACACCTTC
TRBJ1-5 | TRBV19 | TRBD1 | NA | CASSPPGTGGNQPQHF | TGTGCCAGTAGTCCCCCGGGGACAGGGGGCAATCAGCCCCAGCATTTT
TRBJ1-1 | TRBV5-1 | TRBD1 | once | CASSQRTGGANTEAFF | TGCGCCAGCAGCCAAAGGACAGGGGGCGCGAACACTGAAGCTTTCTTT
TRBJ2-3 | TRBV2 | NA | NA | CASSEKRGDRYF | TGTGCCAGCAGTGAAAAACGGGGAGATAGGTATTTT
TRBJ2-1 | TRBV2 | NA | NA | CAGPGGGSYNEQFF | TGTGCCGGTCCCGGGGGAGGCTCCTACAATGAGCAGTTCTTC
TRBJ2-3 | TRBV6-1 | NA | NA | CASSEVPRLLTDTQYF | TGTGCCAGCAGTGAAGTCCCTAGGCTCCTCACAGATACGCAGTATTTT
TRBJ2-7 | TRBV7-5 | NA | NA | CARSLDRGTGVFFSYEQYF | TGTGCCAGAAGCTTAGATCGGGGGACAGGGGTTTTCTTTTCCTACGAGCAGTACTTC
TRBJ1-1 | TRBV5-1 | TRBD1 | NA | CASSLDFGTVNTEAFF | TGCGCCAGCAGCTTGGACTTCGGGACAGTGAACACTGAAGCTTTCTTT
TRBJ1-2 | TRBV29-1 | TRBD1 | NA | CSVKGQGNYGYTF | TGCAGCGTTAAGGGACAGGGGAACTATGGCTACACCTTC
TRBJ2-1 | TRBV18 | TRBD1 | NA | CASSPPPGTGVNEQFF | TGTGCCAGCTCACCACCCCCCGGGACAGGGGTCAATGAGCAGTTCTTC
TRBJ1-6 | TRBV4-3 | TRBD1 | NA | CASSQDRGLPLHF | TGCGCCAGCAGCCAAGACAGGGGGCTCCCCCTCCACTTT
TRBJ1-2 | TRBV6-5 | NA | few | CASRRTGSHGGYTF | TGTGCCAGCAGAAGGACCGGGAGCCATGGGGGCTACACCTTC
TRBJ2-3 | TRBV18 | NA | NA | CASSPARPGATDTQYF | TGTGCCAGCTCACCCGCCCGACCGGGTGCCACAGATACGCAGTATTTT
TRBJ1-2 | TRBV2 | NA | NA | CASSEGIGYGYTF | TGTGCCAGCAGCGAGGGTATCGGTTATGGCTACACCTTC
TRBJ2-7 | TRBV10-3 | NA | NA | CAINGNSSYEQYF | TGTGCCATCAACGGGAACAGCTCCTACGAGCAGTACTTC
TRBJ2-1 | TRBV27 | TRBD2 | NA | CASSWGGNNEQFF | TGTGCCAGCAGTTGGGGGGGAAACAATGAGCAGTTCTTC
TRBJ2-7 | TRBV6-5 | TRBD1 | once | CASKNRGPYEQYF | TGTGCCAGCAAGAACAGGGGGCCCTACGAGCAGTACTTC
TRBJ1-3 | TRBV2 | TRBD1 | NA | CASRVDRYSGNTIYF | TGTGCCAGCAGAGTGGACAGGTACTCTGGAAACACCATATATTTT
TRBJ2-7 | TRBV6-5 | NA | NA | CASRTGLNPGYEQYF | TGTGCCAGTCGAACAGGTCTAAACCCCGGTTACGAGCAGTACTTC
TRBJ1-4 | TRBV6-6 | TRBD1 | once | CASSPRDRHEKLFF | TGTGCCAGCAGCCCTCGGGACAGGCACGAAAAACTGTTTTTT
TRBJ2-7 | TRBV11-2 | TRBD1 | NA | CASSLGTGGRGEQYF | TGTGCCAGCAGCTTGGGGACAGGGGGAAGGGGCGAGCAGTACTTC
TRBJ1-6 | TRBV9 | TRBD1 | NA | CASSVGPRDSSYNSPLHF | TGTGCCAGCAGCGTAGGGCCCCGGGACAGTTCATATAATTCACCCCTCCACTTT
TRBJ2-7 | TRBV5-1 | TRBD1 | NA | CASSLGQGGEQYF | TGCGCCAGCAGCTTGGGACAGGGGGGCGAGCAGTACTTC
TRBJ1-4 | TRBV6-5 | NA | NA | CASTPGRAGEKLFF | TGTGCCAGCACCCCCGGGAGGGCGGGTGAAAAACTGTTTTTT